What follows is one T cell receptor beta chain and its context. There are 13 residues in the CDR3. Trimming left V 3 bases short and J 6 bases short, with 11 bases between. Germline-derived CDR1 and CDR2 are MGHDK and SYGVNS. This specimen belongs to a study of blood T cell repertoires in COVID-19. Libraries were prepared by immunoSEQ multiplex PCR; TCRdb keeps only in-frame clonotypes and omits some of them. The sample has approximately 240,000 clones, approximately 90% seen once. Participants had their cohort set by participant-reported clinical history. This TCR derives from a woman aged 30 to 39 with acute COVID-19. This chain uses TRBV25-1 with TRBJ1-1; perhaps TRBD1 as D (5 bases). Input material: PBMCs or T cells enriched from blood (not recorded which). Written as DNA, the CDR3 is TGTGCCAGCAGTGACTGGGGCGCTCCTGAAGCTTTCTTT. Its protein is CASSDWGAPEAFF. Combining the CDR3 with reference TRBV25-1 and TRBJ1-1 gives the whole variable domain EADIYQTPRYLVIGTGKKITLECSQTMGHDKMYWYQQDPGMELHLIHYSYGVNSTEKGDLSSESTVSRIRTEHFPLTLESARPSHTSQYLCASSDWGAPEAFFGQGTRLTVV.